A single sample gave rise to the 4 T cell receptor beta chains below, sequenced in a study of T cells in Graves' hyperthyroidism and ophthalmopathy. The investigators amplified TCR beta CDR3 regions from RNA transcripts. The HTBI primer set was used in a first-round RT-PCR of the TCR CDR3. TCRdb re-analysed the multiplex PCR reads in MiXCR, keeping a single row per CDR3 protein. This repertoire shows under 600,000 distinct CDR3 sequences, approximately 15% found once; its top ten account for roughly 3.3%. The sample taken for sequencing was blood. The receptor set was obtained from a woman aged 40 to 50 with Graves' ophthalmopathy.

This clonotype was seen many times. V is TRBV6-2 or TRBV6-3 and J is TRBJ2-5, with D unresolved. Trimming left V 3 bases short and J 5 bases short, with 13 bases between. Germline V gene sequence: CDR1 MNHEY, CDR2 SVGEGT. This CDR3 has 14 residues. The CDR3 DNA sequence: TGTGCCAGCAGTTATATTGGTGGGATGGAGACCCAGTACTTC. It codes for CASSYIGGMETQYF.

J is TRBJ2-5 and V is TRBV5-1, with 8 bases aligning to TRBD1. After removal of 2 bases from V and 2 bases from J, the junction contained 14 bases not matched to a gene. The germline CDR1 and CDR2 sequences are SGHRS and YFSETQ. The CDR3 sequence is 18 residues long. The CDR3: CASSFSRSWTGRQETQYF. In DNA, the CDR3 is TGCGCCAGCAGCTTCTCGAGATCCTGGACAGGGAGACAAGAGACCCAGTACTTC.

This chain links TRBV7-9 with TRBJ2-5; D assignment may be TRBD1 or TRBD2 (5 bases each). The ends were cut back, 0 bases at V and 1 base at J, with 18 bases in the middle. Germline V gene sequence: CDR1 SEHNR, CDR2 FQNEAQ (reference sequence). The CDR3 is 18 amino acids. CDR3 DNA sequence: TGTGCCAGCAGCTTAGCTGGGGTTACGGGGCGCAGCCAAGAGACCCAGTACTTC. Protein sequence: CASSLAGVTGRSQETQYF.

The table lists this clonotype with many counts. This chain uses TRBV12-3 or TRBV12-4 with TRBJ2-1, with 10 bases identical to TRBD1. V lost 5 bases and J lost 8; bases outside the gene matches: 6. The CDR3 has 14 amino acids. The CDR3 protein is CASSLTGGSDEQFF. For the CDR3, the DNA is TGTGCCAGCAGTCTGACAGGGGGCTCGGATGAGCAGTTCTTC.